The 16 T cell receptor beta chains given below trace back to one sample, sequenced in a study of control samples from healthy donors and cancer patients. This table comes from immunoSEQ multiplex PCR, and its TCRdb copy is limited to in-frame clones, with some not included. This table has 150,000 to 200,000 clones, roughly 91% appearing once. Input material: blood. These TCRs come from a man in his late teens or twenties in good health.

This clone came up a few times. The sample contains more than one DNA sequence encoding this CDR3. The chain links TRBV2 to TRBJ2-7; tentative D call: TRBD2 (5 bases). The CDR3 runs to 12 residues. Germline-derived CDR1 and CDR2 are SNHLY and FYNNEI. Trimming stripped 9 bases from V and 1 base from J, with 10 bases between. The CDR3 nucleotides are TGTGCCAGTGGAGGAGGTTCCTACGAGCAGTACTTC. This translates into CASGGGSYEQYF.

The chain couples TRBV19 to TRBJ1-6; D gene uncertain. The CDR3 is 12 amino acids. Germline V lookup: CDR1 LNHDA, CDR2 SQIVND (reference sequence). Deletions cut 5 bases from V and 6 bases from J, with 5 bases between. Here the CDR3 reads CASSPSNSPLHF. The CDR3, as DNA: TGTGCCAGTAGTCCGAGTAATTCACCCCTCCACTTT.

CDR3 amino acids: CASSLMGSGNTIYF. In nucleotides, the CDR3 is TGTGCCAGCAGCTTAATGGGCTCTGGAAACACCATATATTTT. This chain joins TRBV5-4 and TRBJ1-3; D gene uncertain. The germline CDR1 and CDR2 sequences are SGHNT and YYREEE (reference sequence). The germline V and J ends were trimmed by 2 bases and 0 bases, with 6 bases remaining between them. The CDR3 runs to 14 residues. Full variable domain (rest looked up from reference TRBV5-4 and TRBJ1-3): ETGVTQSPTHLIKTRGQQVTLRCSSQSGHNTVSWYQQALGQGPQFIFQYYREEENGRGNFPPRFSGLQFPNYSSELNVNALELDDSALYLCASSLMGSGNTIYFGEGSWLTVV.

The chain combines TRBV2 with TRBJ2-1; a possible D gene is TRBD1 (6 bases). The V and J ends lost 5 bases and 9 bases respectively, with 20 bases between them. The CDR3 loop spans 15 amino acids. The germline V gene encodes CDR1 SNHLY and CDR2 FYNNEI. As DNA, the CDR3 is TGTGCCAGCAGTCACAGGGTCCTAGGAGCTATTGAGCAGTTCTTC. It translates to CASSHRVLGAIEQFF. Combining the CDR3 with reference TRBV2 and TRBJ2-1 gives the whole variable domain EPEVTQTPSHQVTQMGQEVILRCVPISNHLYFYWYRQILGQKVEFLVSFYNNEISEKSEIFDDQFSVERPDGSNFTLKIRSTKLEDSAMYFCASSHRVLGAIEQFFGPGTRLTVL.

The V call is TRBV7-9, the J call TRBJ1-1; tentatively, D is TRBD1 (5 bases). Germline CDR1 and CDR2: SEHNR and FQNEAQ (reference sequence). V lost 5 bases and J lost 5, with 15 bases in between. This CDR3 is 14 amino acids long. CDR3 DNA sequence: TGTGCCAGCAGCCTCCCCCCCGGGGGGACTGAAGCTTTCTTT. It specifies CASSLPPGGTEAFF.

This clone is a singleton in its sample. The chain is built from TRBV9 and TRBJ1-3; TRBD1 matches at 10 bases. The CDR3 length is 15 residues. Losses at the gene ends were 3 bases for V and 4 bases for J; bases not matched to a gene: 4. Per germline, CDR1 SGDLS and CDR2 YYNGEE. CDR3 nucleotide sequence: TGTGCCAGCAGCGCCGGGACAGGGGTCGGAAACACCATATATTTT. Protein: CASSAGTGVGNTIYF.

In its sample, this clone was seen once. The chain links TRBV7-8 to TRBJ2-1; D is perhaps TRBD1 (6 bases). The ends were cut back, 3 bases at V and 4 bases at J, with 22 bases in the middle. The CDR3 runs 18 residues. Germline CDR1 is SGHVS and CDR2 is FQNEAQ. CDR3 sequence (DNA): TGTGCCAGCAGCTTGGGGGCTTATGCCCCTGGTATTTACAATGAGCAGTTCTTC. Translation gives CASSLGAYAPGIYNEQFF.

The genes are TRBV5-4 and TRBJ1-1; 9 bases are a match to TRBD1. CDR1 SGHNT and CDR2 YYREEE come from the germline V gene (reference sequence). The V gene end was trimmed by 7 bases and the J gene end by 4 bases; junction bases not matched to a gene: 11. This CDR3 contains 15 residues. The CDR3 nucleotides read TGTGCCAGCGCCGATCCCACAGGGGGCACCACTGAAGCTTTCTTT. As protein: CASADPTGGTTEAFF.

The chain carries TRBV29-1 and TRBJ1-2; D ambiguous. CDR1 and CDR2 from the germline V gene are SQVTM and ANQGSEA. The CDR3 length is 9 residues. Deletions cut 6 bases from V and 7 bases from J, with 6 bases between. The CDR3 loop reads CSVGPGYTF. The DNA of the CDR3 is TGCAGCGTAGGGCCTGGCTACACCTTC.

CDR3 sequence: CASSLGQGTQYF. In nucleotides, the CDR3 is TGTGCCAGCAGCTTAGGCCAGGGGACGCAGTATTTT. This chain uses TRBV7-8 with TRBJ2-3; D possibly corresponds to TRBD1 (6 bases). The V end lost 1 base, the J end lost 9 bases, and 8 bases lay between the germline ends. This CDR3 contains 12 residues. Germline lookup yields CDR1 SGHVS and CDR2 FQNEAQ.

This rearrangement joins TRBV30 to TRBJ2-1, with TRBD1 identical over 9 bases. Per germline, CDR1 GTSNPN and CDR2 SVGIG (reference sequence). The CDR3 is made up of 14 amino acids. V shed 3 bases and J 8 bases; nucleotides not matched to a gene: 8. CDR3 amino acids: CAWSSGTGFHEQFF. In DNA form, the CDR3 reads TGTGCCTGGAGCTCCGGGACAGGGTTCCATGAGCAGTTCTTC.

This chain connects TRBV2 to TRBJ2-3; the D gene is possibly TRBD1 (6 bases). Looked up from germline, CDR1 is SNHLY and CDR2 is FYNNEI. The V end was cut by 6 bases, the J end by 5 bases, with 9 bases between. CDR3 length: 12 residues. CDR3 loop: CASSLQGDTQYF. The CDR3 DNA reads TGTGCCAGCAGCTTACAGGGAGATACGCAGTATTTT.

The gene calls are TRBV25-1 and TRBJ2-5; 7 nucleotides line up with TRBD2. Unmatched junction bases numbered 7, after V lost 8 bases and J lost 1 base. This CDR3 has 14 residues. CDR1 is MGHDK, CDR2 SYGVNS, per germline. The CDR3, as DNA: TGTGCCAGCGGTCCCCCGGGGGGCCAAGAGACCCAGTACTTC. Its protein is CASGPPGGQETQYF.

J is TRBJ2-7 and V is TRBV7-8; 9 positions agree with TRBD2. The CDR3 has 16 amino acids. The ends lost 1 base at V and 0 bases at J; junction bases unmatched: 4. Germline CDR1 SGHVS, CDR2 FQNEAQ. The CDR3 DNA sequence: TGTGCCAGCAGCTTAGGGCGGGGGGGATACTCCTACGAGCAGTACTTC. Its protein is CASSLGRGGYSYEQYF.

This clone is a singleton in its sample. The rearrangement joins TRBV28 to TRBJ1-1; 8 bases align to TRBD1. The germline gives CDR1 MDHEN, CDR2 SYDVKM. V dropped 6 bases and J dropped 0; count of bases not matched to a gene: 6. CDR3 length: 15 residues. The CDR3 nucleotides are TGTGCCAGCAGCAGACAGGGGCGCATGAACACTGAAGCTTTCTTT. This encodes CASSRQGRMNTEAFF.

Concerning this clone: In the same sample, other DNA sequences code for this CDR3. The CDR3 sequence is CASSQDRGGADTQYF. The CDR3 DNA reads as TGCGCCAGCAGCCAAGATCGCGGGGGGGCCGATACGCAGTATTTT. The J gene is TRBJ2-3, the V gene TRBV4-1; TRBD2 matches 9 bases. The germline V gene encodes CDR1 MGHRA and CDR2 YSYEKL. With V trimmed by 0 bases and J by 6 bases, 4 bases remained unmatched. The CDR3 has 15 amino acids.